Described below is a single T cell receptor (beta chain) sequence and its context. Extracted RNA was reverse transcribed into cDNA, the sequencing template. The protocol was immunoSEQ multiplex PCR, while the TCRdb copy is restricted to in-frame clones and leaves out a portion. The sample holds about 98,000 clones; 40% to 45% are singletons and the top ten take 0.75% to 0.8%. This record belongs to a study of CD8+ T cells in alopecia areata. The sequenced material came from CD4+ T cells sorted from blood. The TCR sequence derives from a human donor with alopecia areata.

The CDR3 DNA sequence: TGTGCCAGCAGTTTATGGGGGGGATCCACTGAAGCTTTCTTT. This sequence encodes CASSLWGGSTEAFF. The V and J genes are TRBV28 and TRBJ1-1; tentative D call: TRBD1 (5 bases). This CDR3 region has 14 residues. Trimming shortened V by 0 bases and J by 4 bases, and 9 bases separated the two germline ends. CDR1 is MDHEN and CDR2 is SYDVKM in the germline V gene.